The rows below give T cell receptor beta chains drawn from one sample of a study of T cell responses to AZD1222 COVID-19 vaccine. The assay was immunoSEQ multiplex PCR, and TCRdb's table has in-frame clones only and misses some. The repertoire holds roughly 99,000 clones, with around 91% as singletons. This specimen consisted of peripheral blood, obtained on day 0 of AZD1222 vaccination. Receptors were obtained from an adult in good health. Both conserved end residues are part of each CDR3. Each record gives: CDR3 length, V gene, J gene, clone size, D gene, CDR3 protein, CDR3 DNA. D genes are given only for firm matches. Size is stated for part of the rows, as once, few or many counts, or as a class when the clone is expanded.

>15|TRBV6-2/TRBV6-3|TRBJ2-2|-|TRBD1
CASSTGTETTGELFF
TGTGCCAGCAGTACCGGGACAGAGACCACCGGGGAGCTGTTTTTT
>14|TRBV7-3|TRBJ2-3|-|TRBD1
CASSPGQGTDTQYF
TGTGCCAGCAGCCCTGGACAGGGCACAGATACGCAGTATTTT
>16|TRBV7-2|TRBJ1-3|-|-
CASSLEPGARGNTIYF
TGTGCCAGCAGCTTAGAGCCGGGGGCGCGAGGAAACACCATATATTTT
>13|TRBV3-1/TRBV3-2|TRBJ1-1|-|-
CASGNKVNTEAFF
TGTGCCAGCGGCAATAAGGTGAACACTGAAGCTTTCTTT
>13|TRBV13|TRBJ1-2|-|TRBD1
CASSFGTEYGYTF
TGTGCCAGCAGCTTCGGGACAGAGTATGGCTACACCTTC
>14|TRBV23-1|TRBJ1-1|-|TRBD1
CASSLGQGGTEAFF
TGCGCCAGCAGCCTGGGACAGGGAGGTACTGAAGCTTTCTTT
>14|TRBV7-2|TRBJ2-3|-|-
CASSLDQGRNTQYF
TGTGCCAGCAGCTTAGATCAGGGGAGGAATACGCAGTATTTT
>13|TRBV19|TRBJ1-6|-|-
CASSIGSSSPLHF
TGTGCCAGTAGTATAGGCAGCTCCTCGCCCCTCCACTTT
>13|TRBV5-1|TRBJ1-2|once|-
CASSLASGEGYTF
TGCGCCAGCAGCTTGGCCTCGGGGGAAGGCTACACCTTC
>13|TRBV12-3/TRBV12-4|TRBJ2-7|-|TRBD1
CASSRTPGQGEYF
TGTGCCAGCAGTCGTACTCCGGGACAGGGGGAGTACTTC
>12|TRBV2|TRBJ1-2|-|-
CASSVRNYGYTF
TGTGCCAGCAGCGTGCGGAACTATGGCTACACCTTC
>15|TRBV7-2|TRBJ2-1|-|-
CASSLEGGLYNEQFF
TGTGCCAGCAGCTTAGAGGGAGGACTATACAATGAGCAGTTCTTC
>15|TRBV7-2|TRBJ2-7|-|-
CASSLERTITYEQYF
TGTGCCAGCAGCTTAGAACGGACTATAACCTACGAGCAGTACTTC
>15|TRBV7-2|TRBJ1-1|once|TRBD1
CASSLQPGQQPGAFF
TGTGCCAGCAGCTTGCAACCGGGACAGCAACCAGGAGCTTTCTTT
>15|TRBV13|TRBJ2-3|-|-
CASSLRTSSTDTQYF
TGTGCCAGCAGCTTGAGGACGTCTAGCACAGATACGCAGTATTTT
>13|TRBV10-3|TRBJ2-5|-|TRBD2
CAISGGAGETQYF
TGTGCCATCAGCGGGGGGGCAGGAGAGACCCAGTACTTC
>13|TRBV5-6|TRBJ1-1|-|TRBD1
CASKTGAAGEAFF
TGTGCCAGCAAGACAGGGGCAGCCGGTGAAGCTTTCTTT
>12|TRBV10-2|TRBJ1-1|-|-
CASSDTQGQAFF
TGCGCCAGCAGTGATACCCAGGGGCAAGCTTTCTTT
>14|TRBV2|TRBJ1-4|-|-
CASSGLRGIEKLFF
TGTGCCAGCAGTGGGCTCAGGGGTATCGAAAAACTGTTTTTT
>16|TRBV6-5|TRBJ2-2|-|TRBD1
CASSYVGTGDTGELFF
TGTGCCAGCAGTTACGTAGGGACAGGCGACACCGGGGAGCTGTTTTTT
>14|TRBV5-1|TRBJ1-2|-|-
CASSLEGNSYGYTF
TGCGCCAGCAGCTTGGAGGGGAACTCCTATGGCTACACCTTC
>14|TRBV2|TRBJ1-2|-|-
CASIGSPINYGYTF
TGTGCCAGCATCGGCAGCCCCATTAACTATGGCTACACCTTC
>15|TRBV5-1|TRBJ2-2|-|-
CASSLGTGNTGELFF
TGCGCCAGCAGCTTGGGAACGGGCAACACCGGGGAGCTGTTTTTT
>15|TRBV7-2|TRBJ2-7|-|-
CASSLRGEVTYEQYF
TGTGCCAGCAGCTTAAGGGGGGAAGTAACCTACGAGCAGTACTTC
>16|TRBV5-6|TRBJ1-5|-|-
CASSLGPFGGNQPQHF
TGTGCCAGCAGCTTGGGGCCGTTTGGAGGCAATCAGCCCCAGCATTTT
>14|TRBV25-1|TRBJ2-3|few|-
CASSRQGRTDTQYF
TGTGCCAGCAGTCGGCAGGGTCGGACAGATACGCAGTATTTT
>13|TRBV6-5|TRBJ1-5|-|-
CASGAGGGQPQHF
TGTGCCAGCGGCGCGGGGGGGGGTCAGCCCCAGCATTTT
>14|TRBV2|TRBJ1-1|once|TRBD1
CASSSGGTGTEAFF
TGTGCCAGCAGTTCAGGGGGCACGGGCACTGAAGCTTTCTTT
>14|TRBV28|TRBJ2-5|-|TRBD2
CASSLSGGRETQYF
TGTGCCAGCAGTTTATCGGGAGGTCGAGAGACCCAGTACTTC
>15|TRBV5-4|TRBJ1-1|-|-
CASSPSGGVGTEAFF
TGTGCCAGCAGCCCCTCCGGGGGGGTGGGCACTGAAGCTTTCTTT
>14|TRBV4-1|TRBJ2-5|few|-
CASSQDPTSETQYF
TGCGCCAGCAGCCAAGATCCTACTAGCGAGACCCAGTACTTC
>14|TRBV9|TRBJ2-2|-|-
CASSVLQNTGELFF
TGTGCCAGCAGCGTACTCCAAAACACCGGGGAGCTGTTTTTT
>15|TRBV5-1|TRBJ2-1|-|TRBD2
CASSLPRDYYNEQFF
TGCGCCAGCAGCCTCCCCCGGGACTACTACAATGAGCAGTTCTTC
>20|TRBV9|TRBJ2-1|-|TRBD1
CASSPTLRGQGAESYNEQFF
TGTGCCAGCAGCCCCACCCTCCGGGGACAGGGCGCCGAGAGCTACAATGAGCAGTTCTTC
>11|TRBV12-5|TRBJ1-2|-|-
CASGLANGYTF
TGTGCTAGTGGTTTAGCCAATGGCTACACCTTC
>18|TRBV4-2|TRBJ2-5|-|TRBD2
CASSQERGAGSGGETQYF
TGTGCCAGCAGCCAAGAGAGGGGAGCGGGTAGCGGGGGGGAGACCCAGTACTTC
>14|TRBV6-5|TRBJ2-7|once|-
CASSPGTAGYEQYF
TGTGCCAGCAGCCCCGGGACGGCCGGATACGAGCAGTACTTC
>11|TRBV18|TRBJ2-5|-|-
CASSPQETQYF
TGTGCCAGCTCACCTCAAGAGACCCAGTACTTC
>14|TRBV19|TRBJ2-3|few|TRBD1
CASSRGQITDTQYF
TGTGCCAGTAGCCGGGGACAGATCACAGATACGCAGTATTTT
>14|TRBV4-3|TRBJ2-5|-|-
CASSQDRKRETQYF
TGCGCCAGCAGCCAAGATAGGAAGCGAGAGACCCAGTACTTC
>16|TRBV23-1|TRBJ2-7|few|-
CASSQSENRRSYEQYF
TGCGCCAGCAGTCAATCGGAAAACCGACGGAGCTACGAGCAGTACTTC
>13|TRBV7-9|TRBJ2-1|-|-
CASSLEGGYEQFF
TGTGCCAGCAGCTTAGAAGGAGGCTATGAGCAGTTCTTC
>11|TRBV12-3/TRBV12-4|TRBJ2-7|-|-
CASSLSSEQYF
TGTGCCAGCAGTTTAAGTTCGGAGCAGTACTTC
>16|TRBV19|TRBJ2-5|-|TRBD2
CASSWLADPPERDQYF
TGTGCCAGTAGTTGGCTAGCGGACCCTCCGGAAAGGGACCAGTACTTC
>15|TRBV5-4|TRBJ1-1|-|-
CASSLGGNDGTEAFF
TGTGCCAGCAGCTTGGGGGGCAACGACGGCACTGAAGCTTTCTTT
>14|TRBV2|TRBJ1-1|-|-
CASRLVREGTEAFF
TGTGCCAGCAGGTTGGTCAGGGAAGGTACTGAAGCTTTCTTT
>16|TRBV7-9|TRBJ2-1|-|-
CASSSWDRYIYNEQFF
TGTGCCAGCAGCTCCTGGGACCGATACATCTACAATGAGCAGTTCTTC
>12|TRBV25-1|TRBJ2-1|-|-
CASSGDINEQFF
TGTGCCAGCAGTGGGGACATCAATGAGCAGTTCTTC
>17|TRBV15|TRBJ1-2|-|-
CATSPTGSESVTYGYTF
TGTGCCACCAGCCCCACAGGGTCCGAGTCGGTGACCTATGGCTACACCTTC
>14|TRBV18|TRBJ1-6|-|TRBD1
CASSPDRVNSPLHF
TGTGCCAGCTCACCGGACAGGGTAAACTCACCCCTCCACTTT